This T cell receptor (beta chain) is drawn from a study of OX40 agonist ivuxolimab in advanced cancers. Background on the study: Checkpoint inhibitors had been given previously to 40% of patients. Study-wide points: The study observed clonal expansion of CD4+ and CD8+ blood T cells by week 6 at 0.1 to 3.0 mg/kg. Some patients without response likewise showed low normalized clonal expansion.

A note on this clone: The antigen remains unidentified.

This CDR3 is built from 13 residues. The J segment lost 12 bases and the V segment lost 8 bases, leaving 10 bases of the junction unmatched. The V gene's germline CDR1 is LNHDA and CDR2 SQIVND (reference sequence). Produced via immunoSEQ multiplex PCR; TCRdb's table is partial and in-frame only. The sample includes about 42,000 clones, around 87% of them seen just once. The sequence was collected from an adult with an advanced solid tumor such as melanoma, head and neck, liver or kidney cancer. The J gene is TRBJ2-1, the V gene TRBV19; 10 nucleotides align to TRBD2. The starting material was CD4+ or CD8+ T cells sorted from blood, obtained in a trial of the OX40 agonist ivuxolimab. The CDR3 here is CASSPSGSRGQFF. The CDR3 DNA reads TGTGCCAGTTCCCCTAGCGGGAGTCGGGGGCAGTTCTTC.